The sequence of this TCR beta chain was determined in a study of neurological immune-mediated disorders. Regarding time point: longitudinal time-point 3. The CDR3 spans 15 residues. Unmatched junction bases numbered 12, after V lost 6 bases and J lost 5 bases. Per germline, CDR1 DFQATT and CDR2 SNEGSKA (reference sequence). This clonotype was seen many times. Its antigen is currently unknown. Overall study findings and caveats: No CDR3 amino acid sequences were shared by expanded clones across subjects, suggesting private repertoires in all groups.

Each TCR transcript was tagged with a 10-nucleotide random UMI during 5'RACE. TCRdb independently ran MiXCR on the 5' RACE reads; one entry per CDR3 protein. Found here are around 100,000 distinct CDR3 sequences, about 10% of them singletons; the top ten hold around 3.1%. This rearrangement joins TRBV20-1 to TRBJ2-1, with 8 bases lining up with TRBD1. Sequenced: PBMCs. The TCR originated in a female donor with HTLV-1-associated myelopathy (HAM/TSP). DNA of the CDR3: TGCAGTGCAGAAGATCAGGGGGCGGTCCACAATGAGCAGTTCTTC. It is translated as CSAEDQGAVHNEQFF.